This TCR beta chain was recovered during a study of T cells in narcolepsy. Study-level background: Healthy controls were enrolled alongside patients with narcolepsy type 1 or type 2.

The CDR3 consists of 13 residues. Deletions cut 2 bases from V and 6 bases from J, with 10 bases between. CDR1 is SEHNR and CDR2 is FQNEAQ in the germline V gene (reference sequence). By sample fraction, this clone is medium-sized. TCRdb's copy holds only in-frame clones and misses some; the assay was immunoSEQ multiplex PCR. The table records tens of thousands of clones, almost 85% of them present only once. Sequencing was performed on CD45RA- memory CD4+ T cells from PBMCs. The rearrangement uses TRBV7-9 and TRBJ1-1, with D maybe TRBD1 (5 bases). This sequence was found in a human donor with narcolepsy. CDR3: CASSLKGAAEAFF. The CDR3 DNA sequence: TGTGCCAGCAGCTTAAAAGGGGCAGCTGAAGCTTTCTTT.